Sequencing of this T cell receptor (beta chain) was carried out in a study of OX40 agonist ivuxolimab in advanced cancers. The overall study: Across the patients, intravenous ivuxolimab was delivered every 2 weeks at 0.01 to 10 mg/kg.

This CDR3 has 14 residues. The V and J ends lost 7 bases and 0 bases, in that order; junction bases with no gene match: 4. Germline V gene sequence: CDR1 SNHLY, CDR2 FYNNEI. Generated by immunoSEQ multiplex PCR, the TCRdb table keeps only in-frame clones and is missing some. The sample comprises some 37,000 clones, more than 65% of which are singletons, and approximately 12% rests with the top ten. This clone was detected a few times. The antigen is unknown. Study conclusions and caveats: Among patients with partial responses at 0.1-3.0 mg/kg, clonal expansion was among the lowest. The specificity for antigen of the expanded peripheral T cells was not determined.

V is TRBV2 and J is TRBJ1-2; 8 nucleotides align to TRBD1. This receptor was obtained from an adult with an advanced solid tumor such as melanoma, head and neck, liver or kidney cancer. Material: CD4+ or CD8+ T cells sorted from blood, obtained in a trial of the OX40 agonist ivuxolimab. CDR3 protein: CASTEQGANYGYTF. In nucleotides, the CDR3 is TGTGCCAGCACCGAACAGGGGGCTAACTATGGCTACACCTTC.